In this sample, the clone carrying this T cell receptor beta chain turned up a few times. Antigen unknown. The CDR3 is made up of 16 amino acids. The ends lost 2 bases at V and 4 bases at J; junction bases unmatched: 7. CDR1 SEHNR and CDR2 FQNEAQ come from the germline V gene (reference sequence). This sample was taken from a study of T-cell memory formation after mild COVID-19. In the study overall: Largely, TCR clusters stayed within a single donor. The study, taken as a whole, reports: Among clones peaking at day 37 in the second wave, SARS-CoV-2 specificity remained unconfirmed. There was a balanced CD4/CD8 profile in clones contracting day 15 to 85, and later expanders leaned CD4+. Pre-infection memory held some responding clones, suggesting pre-existing cross-reactive T cells responded.

TCRdb analysed the 5' RACE reads with MiXCR anew, one entry per CDR3 protein. In the table there are 350,000 to 450,000 distinct CDR3 sequences, roughly 20% of which are singletons. This sequence joins TRBV7-9 and TRBJ2-1; 8 bases line up with TRBD2. The sequenced material came from PBMCs or a T cell subset sorted from them (not recorded which). This clonotype was obtained from an adult woman who had mild COVID-19 (a few samples of this study predate the infection). Cell type and time point are not known. CDR3 protein: CASSLIAGPGYNEQFF. CDR3 coding DNA: TGTGCCAGCAGCTTAATAGCGGGGCCGGGTTACAATGAGCAGTTCTTC. The full variable domain, completed using reference TRBV7-9 and TRBJ2-1, is DTGVSQNPRHKITKRGQNVTFRCDPISEHNRLYWYRQTLGQGPEFLTYFQNEAQLEKSRLLSDRFSAERPKGSFSTLEIQRTEQGDSAMYLCASSLIAGPGYNEQFFGPGTRLTVL.